This is a list of T cell receptor beta chains from one sample in a study of human T cells and chemical hapten exposure. TCRdb re-analysed the RACE reads in MiXCR, keeping a single row per CDR3 protein. The sample consists of 150,000 to 200,000 distinct CDR3 sequences, about a quarter of them appearing once. Sequencing used whole blood, obtained in connection with sensitization to the hapten diphenylcyclopropenone (DPC). The receptors were gathered from a woman under 30 with alopecia areata. Some clones in this sample may be carry-over from other donors' samples. Both conserved end residues are part of each CDR3. Fields, in order: CDR3 length, J gene, clone size, V gene, D gene, CDR3 protein, CDR3 DNA. D genes are given only for firm matches. The size of a clone is reported for some rows only, either as once, few or many, or as a class for expanded clones.

17 TRBJ2-3 . TRBV7-2 TRBD2 CASSLVLAGASTDTQYF TGTGCCAGCAGCTTAGTACTAGCGGGGGCTAGCACAGATACGCAGTATTTT
19 TRBJ2-3 few TRBV9 TRBD2 CASSVNPGLAGGTTDTQYF TGTGCCAGCAGCGTAAACCCGGGACTAGCGGGGGGAACCACAGATACGCAGTATTTT
15 TRBJ2-3 . TRBV11-1 . CASSLRWGSTDTQYF TGTGCCAGCAGCTTAAGGTGGGGGAGCACAGATACGCAGTATTTT
12 TRBJ1-2 . TRBV20-1 . CSARGAGRLYTF TGCAGTGCTAGAGGGGCAGGGAGACTCTACACCTTC
16 TRBJ2-4 . TRBV4-1 . CASSQSESIRLHIQYF TGCGCCAGCAGCCAATCAGAGTCAATCCGCCTACACATTCAGTACTTC
14 TRBJ1-1 many TRBV28 . CASNRPGSRTEAFF TGTGCCAGCAACCGCCCAGGGAGCCGAACTGAAGCTTTCTTT
14 TRBJ2-1 few TRBV4-3 . CASSQDLGPNEQFF TGCGCCAGCAGCCAAGATTTGGGGCCCAATGAGCAGTTCTTC
15 TRBJ2-2 . TRBV5-1 . CASSLPGANTGELFF TGCGCCAGCAGCTTGCCCGGCGCCAACACCGGGGAGCTGTTTTTT
16 TRBJ2-5 . TRBV5-1 . CASSLEVKGTQETQYF TGCGCCAGCAGCTTGGAGGTAAAAGGGACCCAAGAGACCCAGTACTTC
15 TRBJ2-1 . TRBV18 TRBD1 CASSHRDRPKLEQFF TGTGCCAGCTCACACCGGGACAGACCTAAGTTGGAGCAGTTCTTC
16 TRBJ1-2 few TRBV4-2 TRBD1 CASSQIRDREGYGYTF TGTGCCAGCAGCCAGATCCGGGACAGGGAGGGCTATGGCTACACCTTC
15 TRBJ2-1 . TRBV6-1 TRBD2 CASSELSGRANEQFF TGTGCCAGCAGTGAGTTATCCGGGAGGGCCAATGAGCAGTTCTTC
14 TRBJ2-3 few TRBV20-1 . CSARVNSSTDTQYF TGCAGTGCTAGAGTAAACTCGAGCACAGATACGCAGTATTTT
15 TRBJ2-7 few TRBV6-5 TRBD2 CASRTFGGRASEQYF TGTGCCAGCAGAACCTTCGGCGGGAGGGCGTCCGAGCAGTACTTC
13 TRBJ2-7 . TRBV7-2 . CASSPTRKGEQYF TGTGCCAGCAGCCCGACAAGGAAGGGCGAGCAGTACTTT
17 TRBJ1-5 few TRBV6-2/TRBV6-3 . CASSPVLRVLKIMAQHF TGTGCCAGCAGCCCCGTCCTCCGGGTTCTTAAAATCATGGCCCAGCATTTT
20 TRBJ2-2 . TRBV7-6 . CASSSRGAGASPSNTGELFF TGTGCCAGCAGCTCCCGCGGGGCGGGGGCCTCTCCGTCGAACACCGGGGAGCTGTTTTTT
16 TRBJ1-1 . TRBV7-9 . CASFGQSRENNGGAFF TGTGCCAGCTTCGGACAGTCTCGGGAAAATAACGGGGGGGCTTTCTTT
11 TRBJ2-3 . TRBV30 . CAWSMADTQYF TGTGCCTGGTCAATGGCAGATACGCAGTATTTT
15 TRBJ2-2 . TRBV5-1 TRBD1 CASSLWDRHTGELFF TGCGCCAGCAGCTTGTGGGACAGACACACCGGGGAGCTGTTTTTT
13 TRBJ2-5 . TRBV5-5 . CASSPDGQETQYF TGTGCCAGCAGCCCAGACGGCCAAGAGACCCAGTACTTC
17 TRBJ2-6 . TRBV7-2 . CASSFGHVGAGANVLTF TGTGCCAGCAGCTTTGGCCACGTTGGGGCCGGGGCCAACGTCCTGACTTTC
16 TRBJ2-2 few TRBV25-1 TRBD2 CASSGRGSARTGELFF TGTGCCAGCAGTGGGCGGGGGTCAGCGAGGACCGGGGAGCTGTTTTTT
15 TRBJ1-1 . TRBV28 TRBD1 CASNRQGTGNTEAFF TGTGCCAGCAATCGACAGGGGACGGGTAACACTGAAGCTTTCTTT
13 TRBJ2-7 few TRBV10-3 TRBD2 CATGAGTTYEQYF TGTGCCACCGGAGCAGGGACTACCTACGAGCAGTACTTC
13 TRBJ2-1 . TRBV25-1 TRBD1 CASSEDRDNEQFF TGTGCCAGCAGCGAGGACAGGGACAATGAGCAGTTCTTC
13 TRBJ1-1 . TRBV6-6 . CASRVRGNTEAFF TGTGCCAGCAGAGTTAGGGGGAACACTGAAGCTTTCTTT
15 TRBJ1-1 few TRBV11-1 TRBD1 CASSSRDRVGTEAFF TGTGCCAGCAGCTCCCGGGACAGGGTCGGCACTGAAGCTTTCTTT
12 TRBJ1-5 . TRBV5-8 . CASSGEYQPQHF TGTGCCAGCAGTGGAGAGTATCAGCCCCAGCATTTT
14 TRBJ1-5 . TRBV4-1 . CASSQDPVYQPQHF TGCGCCAGCAGCCAAGATCCCGTTTATCAGCCCCAGCATTTT
12 TRBJ2-1 . TRBV10-3 . CAISEGHIEQFF TGTGCCATCAGTGAGGGACATATAGAGCAGTTCTTC
14 TRBJ2-7 . TRBV7-2 TRBD1 CASSGGTGHYEQYF TGTGCCAGCAGCGGAGGGACAGGGCACTACGAGCAGTACTTC
15 TRBJ1-4 many TRBV7-2 . CASSLAGPFNEKLFF TGTGCCAGCAGCTTAGCGGGCCCATTTAATGAAAAACTGTTTTTT
16 TRBJ2-2 . TRBV10-3 TRBD1 CAISTRTGAGAGELFF TGTGCCATCAGTACCAGGACAGGAGCCGGGGCCGGGGAGCTGTTTTTT
15 TRBJ2-3 few TRBV7-2 . CASSLVGGSPDTQYF TGTGCCAGCAGCTTAGTGGGGGGATCTCCAGATACGCAGTATTTT
14 TRBJ2-6 few TRBV29-1 . CSALDTSGANVLTF TGCAGCGCCCTTGACACATCTGGGGCCAACGTCCTGACTTTC
15 TRBJ2-1 . TRBV5-1 TRBD2 CASSPGTSRGREQFF TGCGCCAGCAGCCCTGGGACTAGCCGCGGCCGGGAGCAGTTCTTC
14 TRBJ1-1 few TRBV6-2/TRBV6-3 . CASSGSMGLTEAFF TGTGCCAGCAGCGGATCGATGGGGCTTACTGAAGCTTTCTTT
16 TRBJ1-1 once TRBV4-1 . CASSQEVGALGAEAFF TGCGCCAGCAGCCAAGAGGTTGGGGCGCTGGGGGCTGAAGCTTTCTTT
14 TRBJ2-7 few TRBV20-1 TRBD2 CSAAGLAGSYEQYF TGCAGTGCGGCCGGACTAGCGGGATCCTACGAGCAGTACTTC
14 TRBJ2-1 many TRBV7-9 . CASSLAGHGTEQFF TGTGCCAGCAGCTTAGCCGGGCACGGGACTGAGCAGTTCTTC
13 TRBJ2-7 . TRBV7-3 . CASSLEGGGEQYF TGTGCCAGCAGCCTAGAAGGAGGGGGCGAGCAGTACTTC
14 TRBJ1-6 . TRBV9 . CASSVDGYNSPLHF TGTGCCAGCAGCGTCGACGGATATAATTCACCCCTCCACTTT
14 TRBJ2-3 . TRBV6-4 TRBD1 CASSRDRESDTQYF TGTGCCAGCAGCCGGGACAGAGAGTCAGATACGCAGTATTTT
14 TRBJ2-1 . TRBV5-4 . CASSLLAALGEQFF TGTGCCAGCAGCTTACTAGCTGCACTTGGTGAGCAGTTCTTC
16 TRBJ2-2 . TRBV12-3/TRBV12-4 . CASSLRAGAHTGELFF TGTGCCAGCAGTTTACGGGCAGGGGCCCACACCGGGGAGCTGTTTTTT
14 TRBJ2-7 many TRBV29-1 TRBD2 CSVEDPAGFGEQYF TGCAGCGTTGAAGATCCAGCGGGGTTTGGCGAGCAGTACTTC
13 TRBJ2-5 few TRBV5-8 . CASSPGLQETQYF TGTGCCAGCAGCCCGGGACTTCAAGAGACCCAGTACTTC